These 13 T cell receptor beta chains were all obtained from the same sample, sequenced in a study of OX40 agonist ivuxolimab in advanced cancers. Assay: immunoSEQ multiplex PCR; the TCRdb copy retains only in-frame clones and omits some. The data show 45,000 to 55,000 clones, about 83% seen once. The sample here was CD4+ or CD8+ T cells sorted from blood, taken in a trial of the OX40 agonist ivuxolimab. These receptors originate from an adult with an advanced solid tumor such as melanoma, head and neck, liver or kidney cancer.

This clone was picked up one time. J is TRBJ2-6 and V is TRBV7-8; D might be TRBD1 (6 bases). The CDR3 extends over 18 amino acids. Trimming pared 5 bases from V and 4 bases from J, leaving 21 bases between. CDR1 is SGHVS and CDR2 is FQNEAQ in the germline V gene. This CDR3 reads CASSSDRSQRRGANVLTF. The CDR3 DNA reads TGTGCCAGCAGCAGCGACAGGTCCCAAAGAAGAGGGGCCAACGTCCTGACTTTC.

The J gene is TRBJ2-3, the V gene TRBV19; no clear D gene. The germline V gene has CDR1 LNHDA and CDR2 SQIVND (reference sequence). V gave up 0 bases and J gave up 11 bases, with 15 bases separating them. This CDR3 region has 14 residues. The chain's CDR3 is CASSIDLWFQVQYF. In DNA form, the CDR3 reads TGTGCCAGTAGTATAGATCTCTGGTTTCAGGTGCAGTATTTT.

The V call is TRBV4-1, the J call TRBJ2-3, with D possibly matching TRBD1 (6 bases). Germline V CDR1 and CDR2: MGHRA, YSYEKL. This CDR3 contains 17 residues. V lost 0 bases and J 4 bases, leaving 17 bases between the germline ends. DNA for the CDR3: TGCGCCAGCAGCCAAGAGGGGGCTAGGGGCCGGGCAGATACGCAGTATTTT. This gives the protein CASSQEGARGRADTQYF.

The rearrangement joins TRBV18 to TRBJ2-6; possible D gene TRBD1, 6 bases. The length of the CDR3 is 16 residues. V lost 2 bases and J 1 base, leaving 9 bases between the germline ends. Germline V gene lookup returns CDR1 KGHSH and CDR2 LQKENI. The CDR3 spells CASSPGGRSGANVLTF. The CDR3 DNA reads TGTGCCAGCTCACCAGGGGGCCGGTCTGGGGCCAACGTCCTGACTTTC.

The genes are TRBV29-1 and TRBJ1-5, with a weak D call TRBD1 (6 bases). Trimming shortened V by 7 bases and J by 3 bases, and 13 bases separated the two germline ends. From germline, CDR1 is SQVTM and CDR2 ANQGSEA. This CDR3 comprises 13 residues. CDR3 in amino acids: CSDDGQYNQPQHF. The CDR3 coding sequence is TGCAGCGATGACGGACAGTACAATCAGCCCCAGCATTTT.

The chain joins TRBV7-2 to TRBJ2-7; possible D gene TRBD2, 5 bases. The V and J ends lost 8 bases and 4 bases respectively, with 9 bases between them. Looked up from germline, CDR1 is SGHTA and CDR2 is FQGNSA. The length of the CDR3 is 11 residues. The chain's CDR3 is CASGVAYEQYF. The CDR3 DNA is TGTGCCAGCGGGGTAGCGTACGAGCAGTACTTC.

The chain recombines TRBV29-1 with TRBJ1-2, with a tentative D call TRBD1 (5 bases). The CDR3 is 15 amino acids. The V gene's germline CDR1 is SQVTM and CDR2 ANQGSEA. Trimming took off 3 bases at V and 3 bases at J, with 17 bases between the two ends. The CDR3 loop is CSVEGTAVGDYGYTF. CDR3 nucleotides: TGCAGCGTTGAGGGGACGGCCGTAGGGGACTATGGCTACACCTTC.

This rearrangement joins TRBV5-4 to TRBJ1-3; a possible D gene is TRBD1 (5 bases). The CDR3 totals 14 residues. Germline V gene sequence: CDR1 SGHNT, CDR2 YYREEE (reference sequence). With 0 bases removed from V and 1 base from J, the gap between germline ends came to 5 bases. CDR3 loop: CASSLDRSGNTIYF. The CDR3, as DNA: TGTGCCAGCAGCTTGGACAGGTCTGGAAACACCATATATTTT.

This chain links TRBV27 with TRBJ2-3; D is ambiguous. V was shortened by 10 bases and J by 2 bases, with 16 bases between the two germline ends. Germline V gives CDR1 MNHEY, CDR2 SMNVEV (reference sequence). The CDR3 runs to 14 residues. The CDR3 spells CATRLARSTDTQYF. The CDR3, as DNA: TGTGCCACCCGGTTAGCCCGTTCCACAGATACGCAGTATTTT.

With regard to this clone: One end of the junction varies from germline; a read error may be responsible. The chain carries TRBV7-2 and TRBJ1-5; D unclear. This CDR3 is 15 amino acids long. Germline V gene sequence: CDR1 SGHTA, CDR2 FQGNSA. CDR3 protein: CAGSLALARSQPQHF. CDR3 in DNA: TGTGCCGGCAGCTTGGCCCTAGCCCGGTCGCAGCCCCAGCATTTT.

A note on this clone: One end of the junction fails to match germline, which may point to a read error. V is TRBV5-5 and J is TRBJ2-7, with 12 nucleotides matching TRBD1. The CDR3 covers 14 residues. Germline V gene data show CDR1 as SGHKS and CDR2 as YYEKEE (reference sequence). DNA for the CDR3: TGTGCCAGCAGCTTATCGGGACAGGGGGCTTCTGCTACCTTC. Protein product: CASSLSGQGASATF. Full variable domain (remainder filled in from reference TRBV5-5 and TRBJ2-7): DAGVTQSPTHLIKTRGQQVTLRCSPISGHKSVSWYQQVLGQGPQFIFQYYEKEERGRGNFPDRFSARQFPNYSSELNVNALLLGDSALYLCASSLSGQGASATFGPGTRLTVT.

Here the CDR3 DNA reads TGTGCCAGCAGCGTGGGGGGACCGTTAAATGAAAAACTGTTTTTT. This codes for CASSVGGPLNEKLFF. This chain uses TRBV9 with TRBJ1-4; weak D call: TRBD1 (5 bases). Trimming cost V 2 bases and J 5 bases, with 13 bases left between them. Germline-derived CDR1 and CDR2 are SGDLS and YYNGEE. The CDR3 has 15 residues.

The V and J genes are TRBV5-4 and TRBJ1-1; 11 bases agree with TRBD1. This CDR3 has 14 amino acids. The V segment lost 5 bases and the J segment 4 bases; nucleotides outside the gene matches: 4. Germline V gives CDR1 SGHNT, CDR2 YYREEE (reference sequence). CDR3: CASRGGTGGTEAFF. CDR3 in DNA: TGTGCCAGCAGGGGTGGGACAGGGGGCACTGAAGCTTTCTTT.